This T cell receptor (beta chain) was obtained from a study of shared clonotypes between healthy human individuals. Across the study: There were three CD4 naive, three CD4 memory, two CD8 naive and one CD8 memory plates per donor.

The CDR3 covers 15 residues. V was clipped by 4 bases and J by 0 bases, with 12 bases between them. CDR1 is SGHDN, CDR2 FVKESK, per germline. Sorted-subset replicate PCR reactions contained roughly 200 ng DNA, corresponding to some 30,000 T cell genomes. Clones were read by immunoSEQ multiplex PCR, and TCRdb kept only the in-frame ones, dropping some. The table shows about a million clones, with roughly 77% occurring only once. There were only Caucasian adults among the donors, and all lived in Nashville, Tennessee. Source material: memory CD4+ T cells from PBMCs. Subset described: CD45RA-negative fraction. The chain couples TRBV14 to TRBJ1-1; D not certain. The receptor's source is a young man in good health. Some clones in this sample may be carry-over from other donors' samples. CDR3: CASSPPGSMNTEAFF. DNA for the CDR3: TGTGCCAGCAGCCCCCCGGGGTCCATGAACACTGAAGCTTTCTTT.